The 18 T cell receptor beta chains listed next were all sequenced from one sample in a study of T cell changes during pregnancy in multiple sclerosis. The data were produced by immunoSEQ multiplex PCR, yet TCRdb's version contains in-frame clones alone and is incomplete. The sample yields roughly 90,000 clones, 91% seen once. Material: peripheral blood, obtained in the first trimester of pregnancy. The receptors here all came from a female donor in good health, enrolled as a control in a pregnancy study.

The chain couples TRBV7-2 to TRBJ2-7, with a weak D call TRBD2 (6 bases). The CDR3 extends over 14 amino acids. The V end lost 4 bases, the J end lost 4 bases, and 14 bases lay between the germline ends. The V gene's germline CDR1 is SGHTA and CDR2 FQGNSA. CDR3: CASSYGGPFYEQYF. Written as DNA, the CDR3 is TGTGCCAGCAGCTACGGAGGGCCCTTTTACGAGCAGTACTTC.

The chain has TRBV27 and TRBJ1-1, with TRBD1 matching over 9 bases. Germline V gene lookup returns CDR1 MNHEY and CDR2 SMNVEV (reference sequence). The CDR3 totals 14 residues. V shed 0 bases, J shed 5 bases, and the junction held 1 base outside the gene matches. The CDR3 sequence: CASSLSTGGTEAFF. The DNA for the CDR3 is TGTGCCAGCAGTTTATCGACAGGGGGAACTGAAGCTTTCTTT.

This chain links TRBV5-1 with TRBJ2-2, with D tentatively TRBD2 (7 bases). The CDR3 loop spans 15 amino acids. V lost 6 bases and J lost 3, with 15 bases in between. The germline V gene has CDR1 SGHRS and CDR2 YFSETQ. The CDR3 here is CASKPKGGDTGELFF. In nucleotides, the CDR3 is TGCGCCAGCAAACCCAAGGGGGGGGACACCGGGGAGCTGTTTTTT.

The chain links TRBV5-6 to TRBJ2-1; 9 bases line up with TRBD2. The V gene end was trimmed by 3 bases and the J gene end by 4 bases; junction bases not matched to a gene: 8. Germline V gene data show CDR1 as SGHDT and CDR2 as YYEEEE. The CDR3 sequence is 16 residues long. The CDR3 DNA reads TGTGCCAGCAGCTGGCAGCGGGGGGTGGGGTACAATGAGCAGTTCTTC. Protein sequence: CASSWQRGVGYNEQFF.

The rearrangement links TRBV11-3 to TRBJ1-1; TRBD1 agrees at 8 bases. The CDR3 spans 14 residues. CDR1 is SGHNT, CDR2 YENEEA, per germline. J gave up 3 bases and V 5 bases, and 5 bases lay outside the gene matches. The CDR3 sequence is CASSRGQEDTEAFF. The CDR3 region has the DNA TGTGCCAGCAGCCGGGGACAGGAAGACACTGAAGCTTTCTTT.

This chain links TRBV7-6 with TRBJ2-7; D is ambiguous. Trimming cost V 0 bases and J 6 bases, with 6 bases left between them. The germline V gene has CDR1 SGHVS and CDR2 FNYEAQ. The CDR3 is 12 residues long. The CDR3: CASSLAGGEQYF. The CDR3 region has the DNA TGTGCCAGCAGCTTAGCCGGCGGCGAGCAGTACTTC.

The J gene is TRBJ1-4, the V gene TRBV27; TRBD1 is a possible D gene (6 bases). V was clipped by 1 base and J by 2 bases, with 8 bases between them. The CDR3 length is 15 residues. CDR1 and CDR2 from the germline V gene are MNHEY and SMNVEV (reference sequence). In nucleotides, the CDR3 is TGTGCCAGCAGTTTATTGGGGGCGACTAATGAAAAACTGTTTTTT. Its translation is CASSLLGATNEKLFF. Drawing the rest from reference TRBV27 and TRBJ1-4, the complete variable domain is EAQVTQNPRYLITVTGKKLTVTCSQNMNHEYMSWYRQDPGLGLRQIYYSMNVEVTDKGDVPEGYKVSRKEKRNFPLILESPSPNQTSLYFCASSLLGATNEKLFFGSGTQLSVL.

The chain joins TRBV6-6 to TRBJ2-1; a possible D gene is TRBD2 (6 bases). V was shortened by 2 bases and J by 5 bases, with 16 bases between the two germline ends. Germline CDR1 is MNHNY and CDR2 is SVGAGI (reference sequence). CDR3 length equals 16 residues. In nucleotides, the CDR3 is TGTGCCAGCAGTTACAGGTTAGGGCGGGGAAACAATGAGCAGTTCTTC. Protein: CASSYRLGRGNNEQFF.

This clone is a singleton in its sample. The chain uses TRBV5-1 and TRBJ1-4, with D perhaps TRBD1 (5 bases). This CDR3 region has 14 residues. V gave up 2 bases and J gave up 7 bases, with 12 bases separating them. Germline V gives CDR1 SGHRS, CDR2 YFSETQ. This CDR3 is CASSFGGSGEKLFF. CDR3 nucleotides: TGCGCCAGCAGCTTTGGGGGGTCGGGTGAAAAACTGTTTTTT. The full variable domain, in which reference TRBV5-1 and TRBJ1-4 provide the parts outside the CDR3, is KAGVTQTPRYLIKTRGQQVTLSCSPISGHRSVSWYQQTPGQGLQFLFEYFSETQRNKGNFPGRFSGRQFSNSRSEMNVSTLELGDSALYLCASSFGGSGEKLFFGSGTQLSVL.

The chain couples TRBV4-3 to TRBJ1-6; D gene ambiguous. CDR3 length equals 16 residues. V lost 0 bases and J lost 7, with 13 bases in between. The germline CDR1 and CDR2 sequences are LGHNA and YSLEER. In nucleotides, the CDR3 is TGCGCCAGCAGCCAAGATCGGGGAGCCTGGAATTCACCCCTCCACTTT. Translation gives CASSQDRGAWNSPLHF.

The chain combines TRBV18 with TRBJ2-5; D is uncertain. Germline V lookup: CDR1 KGHSH, CDR2 LQKENI. Trimming removed 6 bases at V and 0 bases at J, with 5 bases between. The CDR3 is made up of 12 amino acids. The CDR3 DNA reads as TGTGCCAGCTCCCCGTACCAAGAGACCCAGTACTTC. It yields the protein CASSPYQETQYF.

This chain uses TRBV2 with TRBJ2-5; 13 bases map to TRBD2. CDR3 length: 15 residues. Losses at the gene ends were 5 bases for V and 1 base for J; bases not matched to a gene: 1. Germline V CDR1 and CDR2: SNHLY, FYNNEI. CDR3 DNA: TGTGCCAGCAGTACTAGCGGGGGGGTCCAAGAGACCCAGTACTTC. It is translated as CASSTSGGVQETQYF.

V gene TRBV7-9 combines with J gene TRBJ2-7; 11 bases line up with TRBD1. This CDR3 spans 19 amino acids. V shed 5 bases and J 0 bases; nucleotides not matched to a gene: 15. In germline, CDR1 is SEHNR, CDR2 FQNEAQ (reference sequence). CDR3 coding DNA: TGTGCCAGCAGCCCAATGTGGGCAGCAGGGACAGGGGGCTCCTACGAGCAGTACTTC. Its translation: CASSPMWAAGTGGSYEQYF.

The V and J genes are TRBV9 and TRBJ2-4; 8 nucleotides match TRBD1. Germline V CDR1 and CDR2: SGDLS, YYNGEE. V was clipped by 0 bases and J by 6 bases; unmatched bases: 5. This CDR3 contains 15 residues. The CDR3 here is CASSVGAGGGNIQYF. The DNA for the CDR3 is TGTGCCAGCAGCGTAGGGGCAGGGGGCGGAAACATTCAGTACTTC.

This clone was counted a few times. The chain combines TRBV5-1 with TRBJ1-1, with a possible D match to TRBD1 (6 bases). This CDR3 has 12 residues. Between the trimmed V and J ends, which lost 0 bases and 12 bases, there was a span of 12 bases. Germline CDR1 is SGHRS and CDR2 is YFSETQ. The chain's CDR3 is CASSLGAQGPFF. CDR3 nucleotide sequence: TGCGCCAGCAGCTTGGGGGCACAGGGACCTTTCTTT.

CDR3 in amino acids: CASSLDRADEKLFF. The CDR3 DNA follows: TGTGCCAGCAGTCTGGACAGGGCGGACGAAAAACTGTTTTTT. The rearrangement joins TRBV7-9 to TRBJ1-4, with TRBD1 identical over 8 bases. Germline CDR1 is SEHNR and CDR2 is FQNEAQ (reference sequence). After removal of 6 bases from V and 8 bases from J, the junction contained 8 bases not matched to a gene. This CDR3 is 14 amino acids long. Looking up the rest from reference TRBV7-9 and TRBJ1-4 gives the full variable domain: DTGVSQNPRHKITKRGQNVTFRCDPISEHNRLYWYRQTLGQGPEFLTYFQNEAQLEKSRLLSDRFSAERPKGSFSTLEIQRTEQGDSAMYLCASSLDRADEKLFFGSGTQLSVL.

The chain carries TRBV6-1 and TRBJ1-4; 9 nucleotides align to TRBD1. In germline, CDR1 is MNHNS, CDR2 SASEGT. Trimming took 5 bases from V and 8 from J; bases not matched to a gene: 9. The CDR3 length is 15 residues. In nucleotides, the CDR3 is TGTGCCAGCAGTCCCCGGACAGGGGTAGGGGAAAAACTGTTTTTT. It codes for CASSPRTGVGEKLFF.

This clone was observed once. The V and J genes are TRBV27 and TRBJ2-3; possible D gene TRBD1, 6 bases. Germline CDR1 and CDR2: MNHEY and SMNVEV (reference sequence). The germline V and J ends were trimmed by 6 bases and 1 base, with 23 bases remaining between them. The CDR3 extends over 18 amino acids. CDR3 in amino acids: CASSLLYWTDGGTDTQYF. CDR3 nucleotides: TGTGCCAGCAGCCTTCTCTACTGGACAGATGGGGGCACAGATACGCAGTATTTT.